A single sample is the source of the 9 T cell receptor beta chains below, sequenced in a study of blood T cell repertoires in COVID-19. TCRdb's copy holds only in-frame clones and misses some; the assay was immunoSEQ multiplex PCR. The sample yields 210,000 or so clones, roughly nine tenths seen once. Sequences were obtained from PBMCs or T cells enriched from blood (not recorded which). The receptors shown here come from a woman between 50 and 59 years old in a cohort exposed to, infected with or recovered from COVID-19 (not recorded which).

The CDR3 protein is CASSFSGGAEQYF. CDR3 DNA: TGCGCCAGCAGCTTTAGCGGGGGGGCGGAGCAGTACTTC. The chain carries TRBV5-1 and TRBJ2-7, with TRBD2 matching over 11 bases. V lost 2 bases to trimming and J lost 7 bases; unmatched junction nucleotides: 2. CDR1 SGHRS and CDR2 YFSETQ come from the germline V gene. This CDR3 has 13 residues.

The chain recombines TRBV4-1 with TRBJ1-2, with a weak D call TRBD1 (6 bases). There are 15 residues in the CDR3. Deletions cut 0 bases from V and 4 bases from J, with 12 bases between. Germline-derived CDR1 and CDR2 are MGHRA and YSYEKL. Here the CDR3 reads CASSQEMGTPYGYTF. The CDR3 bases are TGCGCCAGCAGCCAAGAAATGGGGACACCCTATGGCTACACCTTC.

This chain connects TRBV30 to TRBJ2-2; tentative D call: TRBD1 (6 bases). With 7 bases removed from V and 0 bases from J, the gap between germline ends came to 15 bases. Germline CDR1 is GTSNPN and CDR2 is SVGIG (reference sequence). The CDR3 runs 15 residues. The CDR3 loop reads CALPGHSSNTGELFF. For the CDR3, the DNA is TGTGCCTTACCGGGACATTCTTCGAACACCGGGGAGCTGTTTTTT.

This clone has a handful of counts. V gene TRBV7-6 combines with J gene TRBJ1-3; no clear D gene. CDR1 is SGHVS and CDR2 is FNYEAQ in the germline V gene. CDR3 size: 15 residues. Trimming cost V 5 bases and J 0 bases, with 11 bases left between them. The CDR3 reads CASSTTQSSGNTIYF. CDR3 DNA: TGTGCCAGCAGCACGACACAGAGCTCTGGAAACACCATATATTTT.

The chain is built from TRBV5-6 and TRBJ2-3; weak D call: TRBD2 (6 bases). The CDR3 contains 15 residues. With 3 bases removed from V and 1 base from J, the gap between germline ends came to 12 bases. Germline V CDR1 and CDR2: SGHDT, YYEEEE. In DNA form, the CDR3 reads TGTGCCAGCAGCTCCGCTAGCGTTGGCACAGATACGCAGTATTTT. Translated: CASSSASVGTDTQYF.

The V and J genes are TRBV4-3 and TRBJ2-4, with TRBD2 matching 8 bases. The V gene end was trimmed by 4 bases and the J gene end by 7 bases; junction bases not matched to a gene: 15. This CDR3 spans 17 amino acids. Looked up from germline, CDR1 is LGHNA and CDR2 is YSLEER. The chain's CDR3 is CASSLGLAGVPHNIQYF. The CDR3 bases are TGCGCCAGCAGCCTGGGGCTAGCGGGTGTCCCCCACAACATTCAGTACTTC.

CDR3 DNA: TGCGCCAGCAGCCAAGCAAGCGGTGACTACAATGAGCAGTTCTTC. It specifies CASSQASGDYNEQFF. This chain links TRBV4-3 with TRBJ2-1, with D maybe TRBD2 (5 bases). V was cut by 1 base and J by 3 bases, with 10 bases left in between. CDR1 and CDR2 from the germline V gene are LGHNA and YSLEER. This CDR3 comprises 15 residues.

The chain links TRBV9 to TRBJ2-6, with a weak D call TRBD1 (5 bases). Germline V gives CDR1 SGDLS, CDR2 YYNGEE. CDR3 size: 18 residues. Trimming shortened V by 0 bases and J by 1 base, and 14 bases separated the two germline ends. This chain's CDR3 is CASSVAPGPRSGANVLTF. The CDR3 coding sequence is TGTGCCAGCAGCGTAGCTCCAGGGCCTAGGTCTGGGGCCAACGTCCTGACTTTC. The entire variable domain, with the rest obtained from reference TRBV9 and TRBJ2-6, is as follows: DSGVTQTPKHLITATGQRVTLRCSPRSGDLSVYWYQQSLDQGLQFLIQYYNGEERAKGNILERFSAQQFPDLHSELNLSSLELGDSALYFCASSVAPGPRSGANVLTFGAGSRLTVL.

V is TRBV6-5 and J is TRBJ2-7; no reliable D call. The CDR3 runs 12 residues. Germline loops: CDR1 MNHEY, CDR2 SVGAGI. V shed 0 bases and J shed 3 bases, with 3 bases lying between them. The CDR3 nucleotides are TGTGCCAGCAGTTACTCCATCTACGAGCAGTACTTC. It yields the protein CASSYSIYEQYF.